The T cell receptor beta chain described here comes from a study of cytomegalovirus exposure and HLA in healthy donors. 13 Jbeta primers and 60 Vbeta primers were used for the PCR. Here immunoSEQ multiplex PCR was the method, and the copy in TCRdb shows in-frame clones only, minus some. This repertoire shows approximately 160,000 clones, roughly 80% found once; its top ten account for roughly 1.9%. The specimen was PBMCs. This receptor was taken from a human donor in good health.

The CDR3 nucleotides read TGTGCCAGCAGTTTATTAAGGAGGGAGCAGTTCTTC. It specifies CASSLLRREQFF. The rearrangement joins TRBV28 to TRBJ2-1; tentative D call: TRBD2 (5 bases). This CDR3 spans 12 amino acids. The V gene's germline CDR1 is MDHEN and CDR2 SYDVKM. The V gene lost 1 base and the J gene lost 10 bases, with 8 bases spanning the gap.